The sequence of this TCR beta chain was determined in a study of regulatory dendritic cells for organ transplantation. The table came from immunoSEQ multiplex PCR; TCRdb's copy has only in-frame clones and leaves some out. Among 20,000 to 25,000 clones listed, 74% were seen once. Material for sequencing was memory CD4+ T cells from blood. Subset meaning: CD45RO+ memory T cells. The receptor's source is a human donor in good health.

CDR3 coding DNA: TGCGCCAGCAGCAGGACAGGGTCGGCCACTGAAGCTTTCTTT. Translation: CASSRTGSATEAFF. The chain recombines TRBV5-1 with TRBJ1-1, with 8 bases aligning to TRBD1. The V gene's germline CDR1 is SGHRS and CDR2 YFSETQ. The CDR3 has 14 amino acids. The V gene end was trimmed by 4 bases and the J gene end by 4 bases; junction bases not matched to a gene: 6.